The 32 T cell receptor beta chains given below trace back to one sample, sequenced in a study of T-cell reconstitution after alpha-beta-depleted transplantation in children. Preparation of the TCRbeta library involved a method that used unique molecular identifiers. MiXCR was run by TCRdb on the PCR reads, yielding one entry per CDR3 protein. The top ten clones hold over 9.5% of a sample with 250,000 to 300,000 distinct CDR3 sequences, 9.9% of them seen once. Material: PBMCs from the stem cell graft donor, obtained from the stem cell graft. These receptors were obtained from a human donor who donated a stem cell graft to a child with SCID.

V gene TRBV12-3 or TRBV12-4 combines with J gene TRBJ1-2, with 8 bases fitting TRBD1. The junction had 10 bases not matched to a gene; V was cut back by 7 bases and J by 3 bases. This CDR3 contains 15 residues. The CDR3 reads CASIQGQAGYYGYTF. For the CDR3, the DNA is TGTGCCAGCATCCAGGGACAGGCGGGCTACTATGGCTACACCTTC.

This clonotype was seen many times. The chain combines TRBV5-1 with TRBJ2-5; TRBD1 matches 8 bases. The germline V gene encodes CDR1 SGHRS and CDR2 YFSETQ. The J segment lost 3 bases and the V segment lost 4 bases, leaving 5 bases of the junction unmatched. The CDR3 contains 14 residues. For the CDR3, the DNA is TGCGCCAGCAGCCCAGGGGGCGGAGAAGAGACCCAGTACTTC. Protein product: CASSPGGGEETQYF.

This clonotype has just a few counts. This chain connects TRBV6-6 to TRBJ1-4; D is ambiguous. V lost 3 bases to trimming and J lost 7 bases, with 6 bases between them. CDR3 length: 12 residues. The germline gives CDR1 MNHNY, CDR2 SVGAGI (reference sequence). In nucleotides, the CDR3 is TGTGCCAGCAGTTATCGGGCTGAAAAACTGTTTTTT. This gives the protein CASSYRAEKLFF.

V gene TRBV20-1 combines with J gene TRBJ1-5; TRBD1 matches at 12 bases. The germline gives CDR1 DFQATT, CDR2 SNEGSKA (reference sequence). This CDR3 is built from 17 residues. V lost 0 bases to trimming and J lost 5 bases; unmatched junction nucleotides: 8. The CDR3 DNA sequence: TGCAGTGCTAGAGATCTGGGACAGGGGGCAAGGGATCAGCCCCAGCATTTT. Translating gives CSARDLGQGARDQPQHF.

The J gene is TRBJ2-5, the V gene TRBV16; D unclear. Trimming stripped 3 bases from V and 5 bases from J, with 13 bases between. Germline values: CDR1 KGHSY, CDR2 FQNENV. The CDR3 spans 14 residues. CDR3 sequence: CASSQWALGETQYF. CDR3 DNA: TGTGCCAGCAGCCAGTGGGCCCTCGGTGAGACCCAGTACTTC.

In its sample, this clonotype was seen many times. The chain recombines TRBV4-1 with TRBJ1-1, with D unclear. There are 14 residues in the CDR3. Trimming pared 0 bases from V and 0 bases from J, leaving 5 bases between. CDR1 and CDR2 (germline): MGHRA, YSYEKL. The CDR3 protein is CASSQDRMNTEAFF. CDR3 sequence (DNA): TGCGCCAGCAGCCAAGATAGGATGAACACTGAAGCTTTCTTT.

This chain connects TRBV20-1 to TRBJ2-7; 7 bases agree with TRBD1. The CDR3 totals 15 residues. V was clipped by 2 bases and J by 6 bases; unmatched bases: 13. Germline loops: CDR1 DFQATT, CDR2 SNEGSKA (reference sequence). CDR3 nucleotides: TGCAGTGCTAGATCGGGGACAGACAGAGAATCCGAGCAGTACTTC. Its protein product is CSARSGTDRESEQYF.

This clonotype occurred a few times. This chain links TRBV10-3 with TRBJ1-2; 8 bases match TRBD1. Trimming took 6 bases from V and 3 from J; bases not matched to a gene: 6. Germline loops: CDR1 ENHRY, CDR2 SYGVKD. The CDR3 runs to 14 residues. CDR3 nucleotide sequence: TGTGCCATCAGGGACGGACAGGGATACTATGGCTACACCTTC. It encodes CAIRDGQGYYGYTF.

There are many counts of this clonotype. The rearrangement links TRBV20-1 to TRBJ2-7, with D perhaps given as TRBD1 or TRBD2 (5 bases each). The CDR3 is 12 amino acids. Deletions cut 3 bases from V and 4 bases from J, with 10 bases between. Germline V gives CDR1 DFQATT, CDR2 SNEGSKA (reference sequence). DNA for the CDR3: TGCAGTGCTAGGCTGGGGGTTTACGAGCAGTACTTC. Translation gives CSARLGVYEQYF.

This clonotype was seen only a few times. The J gene is TRBJ2-7, the V gene TRBV7-8; TRBD1 matches 9 bases. The CDR3 extends over 16 amino acids. Per the germline V gene, CDR1 is SGHVS and CDR2 is FQNEAQ. J lost 0 bases, V lost 5 bases, and 8 bases had no gene match. The CDR3 DNA follows: TGTGCCAGCAGCACCACACGGGGACAGGGCTCCTACGAGCAGTACTTC. Its translation is CASSTTRGQGSYEQYF.

This clonotype has just a few counts. This rearrangement joins TRBV10-3 to TRBJ2-1; TRBD1 matches 9 bases. Germline values: CDR1 ENHRY, CDR2 SYGVKD. This CDR3 spans 16 amino acids. Trimming cost V 4 bases and J 7 bases; bases outside gene matches: 11. The DNA for the CDR3 is TGTGCCATCAGTGCGCCCCGGGGACAGGGCAATAATGAGCAGTTCTTC. Amino acids: CAISAPRGQGNNEQFF.

The chain has TRBV7-9 and TRBJ2-7; D might be TRBD1 (7 bases). This CDR3 has 13 residues. CDR1 is SEHNR, CDR2 FQNEAQ, per germline (reference sequence). The V and J ends lost 10 bases and 0 bases respectively, with 13 bases between them. The CDR3 loop is CATRRDSSYEQYF. The CDR3 region has the DNA TGTGCCACCCGGAGGGACAGCTCCTACGAGCAGTACTTC.

This clonotype was detected a few times. CDR3: CASSPLTSGGASDTQYF. CDR3 bases: TGTGCCAGCTCACCCCTTACTAGCGGGGGGGCATCAGATACGCAGTATTTT. The V gene is TRBV18, the J gene TRBJ2-3, with 13 bases identical to TRBD2. Per germline, CDR1 KGHSH and CDR2 LQKENI. With 3 bases clipped from V and 4 bases from J, the junction kept 7 bases outside the gene matches. There are 17 residues in the CDR3.

This clonotype was counted only a few times. The chain uses TRBV7-8 and TRBJ2-7; D gene unclear. V was shortened by 2 bases and J by 0 bases, with 8 bases between the two germline ends. The length of the CDR3 is 14 residues. The germline V gene encodes CDR1 SGHVS and CDR2 FQNEAQ. Here the CDR3 reads CASSLSLRSYEQYF. CDR3 sequence (DNA): TGTGCCAGCAGCTTAAGTTTACGCTCCTACGAGCAGTACTTC.

The V call is TRBV5-1, the J call TRBJ2-1; TRBD2 matches at 13 bases. CDR1 is SGHRS and CDR2 is YFSETQ in the germline V gene. Trimming removed 5 bases from V and 0 bases from J; junction bases left unmatched: 5. The CDR3 has 17 amino acids. The CDR3 sequence: CASRGGTSGDSYNEQFF. In nucleotides, the CDR3 is TGCGCCAGCAGAGGGGGGACTAGCGGGGACTCCTACAATGAGCAGTTCTTC.

This clonotype was counted a few times. The chain uses TRBV29-1 and TRBJ2-3; a possible D gene is TRBD1 (6 bases). Germline V gives CDR1 SQVTM, CDR2 ANQGSEA. This CDR3 is 12 amino acids long. Trimming pared 5 bases from V and 4 bases from J, leaving 10 bases between. The CDR3 sequence is CSVTGLADTQYF. In DNA form, the CDR3 reads TGCAGCGTTACAGGGTTGGCAGATACGCAGTATTTT.

This clonotype has just a few counts. The genes are TRBV5-1 and TRBJ2-7; 14 nucleotides line up with TRBD2. This CDR3 has 18 residues. Germline V gives CDR1 SGHRS, CDR2 YFSETQ. Trimming cost V 1 base and J 0 bases; bases outside gene matches: 6. For the CDR3, the DNA is TGCGCCAGCAGCTTGCGGACTAGCGGGGGGATTAGCTCCTACGAGCAGTACTTC. This gives the protein CASSLRTSGGISSYEQYF.

This chain joins TRBV18 and TRBJ1-2; D might be TRBD1 (5 bases). CDR1 is KGHSH and CDR2 is LQKENI in the germline V gene. V was cut by 0 bases and J by 3 bases, with 8 bases left in between. CDR3 length: 14 amino acids. The CDR3 DNA sequence: TGTGCCAGCTCACCACCGCTCAGGGACTATGGCTACACCTTC. It translates to CASSPPLRDYGYTF.

This clonotype was seen only a few times. The chain couples TRBV6-1 to TRBJ1-5, with 8 bases identical to TRBD1. Germline CDR1 and CDR2: MNHNS and SASEGT. V lost 4 bases and J lost 8; bases outside the gene matches: 4. The length of the CDR3 is 13 residues. The CDR3 nucleotides are TGTGCCAGCAGTGCGGCAGGGGGCGAGCCCCAGCATTTT. Translation gives CASSAAGGEPQHF.

This clonotype was picked up a small number of times. V gene TRBV9 combines with J gene TRBJ2-2; TRBD2 matches at 10 bases. Germline V CDR1 and CDR2: SGDLS, YYNGEE. The CDR3 is 16 residues long. With V trimmed by 2 bases and J by 3 bases, 4 bases remained unmatched. CDR3 coding DNA: TGTGCCAGCAGCGTGGTAGCGGGGGGCCACACCGGGGAGCTGTTTTTT. As protein: CASSVVAGGHTGELFF. The full variable domain, with the rest looked up from reference TRBV9 and TRBJ2-2, is DSGVTQTPKHLITATGQRVTLRCSPRSGDLSVYWYQQSLDQGLQFLIQYYNGEERAKGNILERFSAQQFPDLHSELNLSSLELGDSALYFCASSVVAGGHTGELFFGEGSRLTVL.

This chain joins TRBV2 and TRBJ1-2; weak D call: TRBD1 (6 bases). This CDR3 is 12 amino acids long. Trimming took 8 bases from V and 3 from J, leaving 10 bases between them. Germline CDR1 is SNHLY and CDR2 is FYNNEI. The chain's CDR3 is CASRDTYYGYTF. CDR3 nucleotide sequence: TGTGCCAGCCGGGACACCTACTATGGCTACACCTTC.

CDR3 region: CASSRSGVYGYTF. As DNA, the CDR3 is TGTGCCAGCAGTAGATCAGGGGTTTATGGCTACACCTTC. This chain connects TRBV12-3 or TRBV12-4 to TRBJ1-2; D might be TRBD1 (6 bases). V was pared by 5 bases and J by 5 bases, with 12 bases between. This CDR3 spans 13 amino acids.

The V call is TRBV20-1, the J call TRBJ2-1; 11 bases map to TRBD2. This CDR3 spans 18 amino acids. The V gene end was trimmed by 3 bases and the J gene end by 0 bases; junction bases not matched to a gene: 10. The germline V gene encodes CDR1 DFQATT and CDR2 SNEGSKA (reference sequence). The CDR3 sequence is CSASTTSGGLSSYNEQFF. The DNA for the CDR3 is TGCAGTGCTAGCACCACTAGCGGGGGCCTGAGCTCCTACAATGAGCAGTTCTTC.

The chain combines TRBV5-1 with TRBJ2-7, with TRBD2 as a possible D gene (5 bases). The CDR3 has 13 amino acids. CDR1 and CDR2 (germline): SGHRS, YFSETQ. V lost 5 bases, J lost 0 bases, and 9 bases lay in between. The chain's CDR3 is CASRREPSYEQYF. The CDR3 DNA is TGCGCCAGCAGGAGGGAACCCTCCTACGAGCAGTACTTC.

This clonotype was recorded a few times. The chain combines TRBV3-1 with TRBJ1-1, with D hard to call. This CDR3 region has 12 residues. Germline V CDR1 and CDR2: LGHDT, YNNKEL (reference sequence). Trimming shortened V by 6 bases and J by 7 bases, and 12 bases separated the two germline ends. CDR3 amino acids: CASSRRQFEAFF. The DNA of the CDR3 is TGTGCCAGCAGTCGACGGCAGTTTGAAGCTTTCTTT.

This chain uses TRBV6-5 with TRBJ1-2, with 7 bases aligning to TRBD1. Unmatched junction bases numbered 18, after V lost 6 bases and J lost 8 bases. CDR1 MNHEY and CDR2 SVGAGI come from the germline V gene. The CDR3 loop spans 16 amino acids. The CDR3 region has the DNA TGTGCCAGCAGCCCAACTACCCAAAGGGGGCTGGGCGGCTACACCTTC. This translates into CASSPTTQRGLGGYTF.

The table lists this clonotype with a few counts. This sequence joins TRBV6-5 and TRBJ2-3; 8 bases match TRBD1. CDR1 is MNHEY and CDR2 is SVGAGI in the germline V gene. The CDR3 extends over 15 amino acids. V shed 2 bases, J shed 4 bases, and the junction held 5 bases outside the gene matches. The CDR3 spells CASSYVQGASDTQYF. CDR3 coding DNA: TGTGCCAGCAGTTACGTTCAGGGGGCCTCAGATACGCAGTATTTT.

This clonotype occurred a few times. This CDR3 is CASSLKRLSGEAFF. Here the CDR3 DNA reads TGTGCCAGCAGCTTAAAGCGGTTGAGCGGCGAAGCTTTCTTT. The V and J genes are TRBV7-3 and TRBJ1-1; D ambiguous. V was trimmed by 1 base and J by 8 bases, leaving 14 bases between them. Germline lookup yields CDR1 SGHTA and CDR2 FQGTGA. The CDR3 loop spans 14 amino acids.

This clonotype showed up just a few times. The V gene is TRBV4-1, the J gene TRBJ2-3; D gene unclear. The CDR3 extends over 14 amino acids. Germline V gives CDR1 MGHRA, CDR2 YSYEKL. The germline V and J ends were trimmed by 1 base and 5 bases, with 10 bases remaining between them. The DNA of the CDR3 is TGCGCCAGCAGCCAAGGCACCCGCAGAGATACGCAGTATTTT. This encodes CASSQGTRRDTQYF.

This clonotype was detected ten times or more. The chain uses TRBV5-6 and TRBJ1-1; 7 nucleotides line up with TRBD1. Unmatched junction bases numbered 6, after V lost 3 bases and J lost 7 bases. Germline CDR1 SGHDT, CDR2 YYEEEE. This CDR3 has 13 residues. The CDR3 loop reads CASSSGTAIEAFF. In DNA, the CDR3 is TGTGCCAGCAGCTCCGGGACAGCAATTGAAGCTTTCTTT.

The gene calls are TRBV20-1 and TRBJ1-5; D uncertain. Trimming took off 1 base at V and 0 bases at J, with 13 bases between the two ends. Germline V gene data show CDR1 as DFQATT and CDR2 as SNEGSKA (reference sequence). The CDR3 length is 16 residues. This CDR3 is CSARASLGYSNQPQHF. CDR3 sequence (DNA): TGCAGTGCTAGAGCATCCTTAGGGTATAGCAATCAGCCCCAGCATTTT.

The V call is TRBV5-1, the J call TRBJ2-7, with a tentative D call TRBD1 (6 bases). Germline V gene data show CDR1 as SGHRS and CDR2 as YFSETQ. The CDR3 loop spans 14 amino acids. The V end was cut by 0 bases, the J end by 5 bases, with 12 bases between. CDR3 sequence reads: CASSLGQASDEQYF. In nucleotides, the CDR3 is TGCGCCAGCAGCTTGGGACAGGCAAGCGACGAGCAGTACTTC.